This section outlines one T cell receptor (beta chain) sequence together with its context. V was pared by 2 bases and J by 2 bases, with 7 bases between. The CDR3 has 13 amino acids. The germline V gene has CDR1 SGHAT and CDR2 FQNNGV. The record originates from a study of shared clonotypes between healthy human individuals. Looking at the study overall: Every donor yielded three CD4 naive, three CD4 memory, two CD8 naive and one CD8 memory plate.

Generated by immunoSEQ multiplex PCR, the TCRdb table keeps only in-frame clones and is missing some. The sample has some 1,600,000 clones, approximately 98% seen once; the top ten hold approximately 0.44%. Every contributor of samples was a Caucasian grown-up residing in Nashville, Tennessee. CD4+ cells underwent separation, giving CD45RA+ naive and CD45RA-negative memory subsets. The chain employs TRBV11-2 and TRBJ2-7, with D perhaps matching TRBD1 or TRBD2 (5 bases each). The receptor was derived from a man younger than 40 in good health. The material sequenced was naive CD4+ T cells sorted from blood. This sample's subset: CD45RA+ positively selected. The chain's CDR3 is CASSLQGPYEQYF. The CDR3 region has the DNA TGTGCCAGCAGCTTACAGGGACCCTACGAGCAGTACTTC.